The T cell receptor (beta chain) under discussion was sequenced for a study of cytomegalovirus exposure and HLA in healthy donors. Findings and limits, study-wide: Later genetic work tied a missense DCLRE1C variant to beta-chain V and J trimming. Most of the CMV-associated TCR beta chains (in a later analysis) appeared to be HLA-restricted. The presence/absence work took it that sequencing depth was about the same across donors. Association of some 18,000 TCR beta sequences with HLA alleles was found at 0.05 false discovery rate in a later analysis.

Remarks on this clone: Its target is unknown.

Germline assignment: CDR1 MGHRA and CDR2 YSYEKL. Unmatched junction bases numbered 7, after V lost 0 bases and J lost 0 bases. The CDR3 is 18 amino acids. A multiplex PCR was run with 60 Vbeta primers and 13 Jbeta primers. The method was immunoSEQ multiplex PCR; TCRdb's version includes in-frame clones alone and lacks a portion of them. The sample has around 230,000 clones; 75% to 80% are singletons. The chain employs TRBV4-1 and TRBJ2-7; 11 bases are shared with TRBD2. Source material: PBMCs. The TCR was taken from a male donor in good health and CMV-seronegative. The CDR3 here is CASSQDSGLAGRSYEQYF. The CDR3, as DNA: TGCGCCAGCAGCCAAGATTCTGGACTAGCGGGCCGCTCCTACGAGCAGTACTTC.